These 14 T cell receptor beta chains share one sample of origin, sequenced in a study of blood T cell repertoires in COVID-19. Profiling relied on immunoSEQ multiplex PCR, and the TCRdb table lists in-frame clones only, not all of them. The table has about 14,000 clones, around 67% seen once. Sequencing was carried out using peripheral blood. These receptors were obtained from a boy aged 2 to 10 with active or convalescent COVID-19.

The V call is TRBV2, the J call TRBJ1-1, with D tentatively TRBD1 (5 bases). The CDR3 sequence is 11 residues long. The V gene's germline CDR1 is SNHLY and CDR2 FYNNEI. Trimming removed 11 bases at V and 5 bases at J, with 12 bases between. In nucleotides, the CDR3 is TGTGCCTCCGCACGGGGGACTGAAGCTTTCTTT. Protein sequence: CASARGTEAFF.

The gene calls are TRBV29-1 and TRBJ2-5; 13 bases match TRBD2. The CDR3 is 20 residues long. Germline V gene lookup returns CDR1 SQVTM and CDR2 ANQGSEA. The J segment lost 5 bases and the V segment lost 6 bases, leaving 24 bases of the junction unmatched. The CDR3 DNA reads TGCAGCGTAGACGGACTAGCGGGAGAGGCTTCCTATAAGTTCGGGGAGACCCAGTACTTC. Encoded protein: CSVDGLAGEASYKFGETQYF.

The CDR3 DNA reads as TGTGCCAGCAGCGTACGGAGCTATGGCTACACCTTC. Its protein product is CASSVRSYGYTF. This sequence joins TRBV7-2 and TRBJ1-2; D unresolved. Germline CDR1 and CDR2: SGHTA and FQGNSA. Trimming removed 5 bases at V and 4 bases at J, with 8 bases between. The CDR3 runs to 12 residues.

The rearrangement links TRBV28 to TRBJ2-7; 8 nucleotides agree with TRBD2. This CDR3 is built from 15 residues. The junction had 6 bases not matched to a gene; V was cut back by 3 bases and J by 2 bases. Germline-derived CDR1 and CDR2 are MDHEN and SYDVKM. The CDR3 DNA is TGTGCCAGCAGTTTGGCGGGGGGTGGGACCTACGAGCAGTACTTC. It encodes CASSLAGGGTYEQYF.

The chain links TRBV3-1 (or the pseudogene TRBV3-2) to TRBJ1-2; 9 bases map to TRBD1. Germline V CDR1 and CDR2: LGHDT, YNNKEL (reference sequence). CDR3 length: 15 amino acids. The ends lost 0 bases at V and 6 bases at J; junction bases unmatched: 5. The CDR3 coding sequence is TGTGCCAGCAGCCAAGATAGGGGACAGGGCAATGGCTACACCTTC. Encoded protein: CASSQDRGQGNGYTF.

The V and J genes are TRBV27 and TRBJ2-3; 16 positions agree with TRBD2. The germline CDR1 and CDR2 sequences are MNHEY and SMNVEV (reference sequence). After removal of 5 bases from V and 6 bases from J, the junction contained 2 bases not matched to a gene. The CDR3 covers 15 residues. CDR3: CASSLGLAGGDTQYF. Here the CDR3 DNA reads TGTGCCAGCAGTCTGGGACTAGCGGGAGGGGATACGCAGTATTTT.

CDR3 nucleotides: TGTGCCAGCAGCTTACATCAGGGGGCCTACAATGAGCAGTTCTTC. This encodes CASSLHQGAYNEQFF. The chain carries TRBV7-9 and TRBJ2-1, with 7 bases lining up with TRBD1. Germline-derived CDR1 and CDR2 are SEHNR and FQNEAQ (reference sequence). V shed 2 bases, J shed 2 bases, and the junction held 3 bases outside the gene matches. CDR3 length: 15 amino acids.

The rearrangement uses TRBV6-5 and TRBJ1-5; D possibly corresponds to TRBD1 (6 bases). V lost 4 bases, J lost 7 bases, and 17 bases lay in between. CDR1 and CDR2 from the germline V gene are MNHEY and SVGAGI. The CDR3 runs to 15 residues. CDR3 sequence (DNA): TGTGCCAGCAGTTGGGCCCAGGGGCAAGGGCAGCCCCAGCATTTT. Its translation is CASSWAQGQGQPQHF.

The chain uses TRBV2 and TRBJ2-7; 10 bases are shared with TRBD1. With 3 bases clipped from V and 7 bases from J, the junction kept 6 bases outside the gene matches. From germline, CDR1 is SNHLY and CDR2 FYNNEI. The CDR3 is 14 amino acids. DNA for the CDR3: TGTGCCAGCAGTGAGAGGACAGGGGGTACAGAGCAGTACTTC. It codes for CASSERTGGTEQYF.

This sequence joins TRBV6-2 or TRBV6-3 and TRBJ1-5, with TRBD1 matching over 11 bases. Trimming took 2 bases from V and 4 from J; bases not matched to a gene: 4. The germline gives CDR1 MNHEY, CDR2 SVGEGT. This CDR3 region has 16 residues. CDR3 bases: TGTGCCAGCAGTTACGGGGACAGGGGGACAAATCAGCCCCAGCATTTT. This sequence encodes CASSYGDRGTNQPQHF.

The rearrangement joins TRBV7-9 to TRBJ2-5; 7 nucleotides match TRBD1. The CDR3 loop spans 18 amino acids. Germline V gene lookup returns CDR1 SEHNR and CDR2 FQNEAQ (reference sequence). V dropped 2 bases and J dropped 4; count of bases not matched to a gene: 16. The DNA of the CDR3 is TGTGCCAGCAGCTTACGGGAAAGGGACAGCCCTAAGGTAGAGACCCAGTACTTC. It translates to CASSLRERDSPKVETQYF.

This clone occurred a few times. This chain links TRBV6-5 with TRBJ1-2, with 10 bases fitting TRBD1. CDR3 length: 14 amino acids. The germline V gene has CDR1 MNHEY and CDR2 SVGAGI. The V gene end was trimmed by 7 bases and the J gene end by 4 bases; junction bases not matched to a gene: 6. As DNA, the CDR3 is TGTGCCAGCACCCCGGACAGGGGGGTCTATGGCTACACCTTC. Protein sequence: CASTPDRGVYGYTF.

CDR3 loop: CASSLRSLAGVGVLAKNIQYF. The DNA of the CDR3 is TGTGCCAGTAGTCTGAGGTCACTAGCGGGGGTAGGGGTCTTAGCCAAAAACATTCAGTACTTC. V and J are TRBV19 and TRBJ2-4; TRBD2 matches 11 bases. The CDR3 consists of 21 residues. Per germline, CDR1 LNHDA and CDR2 SQIVND (reference sequence). Losses at the gene ends were 5 bases for V and 0 bases for J; bases not matched to a gene: 18.

The CDR3 sequence: CASSFRSRTGGPSPLHF. The CDR3 DNA sequence: TGTGCCAGCAGTTTCCGTTCCAGAACAGGGGGCCCTTCACCCCTCCACTTT. The chain combines TRBV28 with TRBJ1-6; 9 bases align to TRBD1. The CDR3 has 17 residues. CDR1 is MDHEN and CDR2 is SYDVKM in the germline V gene. Unmatched junction bases numbered 12, after V lost 3 bases and J lost 9 bases.